This T cell receptor beta chain was captured in a study of early T cells in non-severe SARS-CoV-2 infection. Study context: Sequencing of unsorted whole blood was done on bulk RNA, leaving chains unpaired. Findings and limits, study-wide: CD4 and private specificities were missed by VDJdb matching, which favored anti-spike CD8 responses.

Individual cDNA molecules were tagged with unique molecular identifiers, the study reported. TCRdb recomputed calls from the 5' RACE reads with MiXCR, one row per CDR3 protein. The table records fewer than 100,000 distinct CDR3 sequences, around 17% of them present only once. As concerns this clonotype: Antigen: not known.

The CDR3 spans 17 residues. The specimen sequenced was whole blood. The V and J genes are TRBV12-1 and TRBJ2-1; the table assigns TRBD2, which was not confirmed against the DNA. TRBV12-1 is a recognized pseudogene. The sequence derives from an adult who was a healthcare worker with PCR-confirmed SARS-CoV-2 infection or an uninfected control (not recorded which). CDR3 nucleotides: TGTGCCAGCAGCTTTGCGAGGGCTAGCGGGAGTCGGAATGAGCAGTTCTTC. Its translation: CASSFARASGSRNEQFF.